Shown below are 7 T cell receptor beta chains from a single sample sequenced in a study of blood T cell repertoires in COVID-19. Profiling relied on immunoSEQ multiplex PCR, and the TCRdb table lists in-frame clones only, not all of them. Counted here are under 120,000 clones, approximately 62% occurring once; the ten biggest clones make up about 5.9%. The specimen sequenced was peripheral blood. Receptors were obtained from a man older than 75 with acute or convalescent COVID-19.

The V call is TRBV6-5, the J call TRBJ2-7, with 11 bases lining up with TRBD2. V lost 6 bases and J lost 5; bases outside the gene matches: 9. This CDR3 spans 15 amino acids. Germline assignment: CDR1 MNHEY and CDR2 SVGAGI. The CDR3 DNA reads TGTGCCAGCAGCCGCGGGGGGACTAGCGGAGACGAGCAGTACTTC. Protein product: CASSRGGTSGDEQYF.

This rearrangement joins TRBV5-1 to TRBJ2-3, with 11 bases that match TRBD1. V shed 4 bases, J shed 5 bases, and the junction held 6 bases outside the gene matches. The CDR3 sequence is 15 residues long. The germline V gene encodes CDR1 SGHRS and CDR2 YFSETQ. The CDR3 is CASSPGTGGKDTQYF. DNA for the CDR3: TGCGCCAGCAGCCCCGGGACAGGGGGGAAAGATACGCAGTATTTT.

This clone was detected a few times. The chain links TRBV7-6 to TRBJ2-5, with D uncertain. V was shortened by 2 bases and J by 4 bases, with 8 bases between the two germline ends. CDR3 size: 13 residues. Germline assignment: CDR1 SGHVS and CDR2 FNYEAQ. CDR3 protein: CASSLSPGETQYF. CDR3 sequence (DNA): TGTGCCAGCAGCTTAAGTCCGGGAGAGACCCAGTACTTC.

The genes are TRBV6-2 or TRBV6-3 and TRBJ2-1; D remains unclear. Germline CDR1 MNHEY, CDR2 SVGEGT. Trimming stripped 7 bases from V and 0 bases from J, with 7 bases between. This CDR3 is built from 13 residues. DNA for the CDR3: TGTGCCAGCACCCCCAGCTCCTACAATGAGCAGTTCTTC. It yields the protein CASTPSSYNEQFF.

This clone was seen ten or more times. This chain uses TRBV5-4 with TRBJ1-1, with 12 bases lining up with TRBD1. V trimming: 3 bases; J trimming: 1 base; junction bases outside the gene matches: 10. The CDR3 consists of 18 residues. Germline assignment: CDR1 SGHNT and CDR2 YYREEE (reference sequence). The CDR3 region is CASSSGLGDRGRNTEAFF. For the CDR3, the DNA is TGTGCCAGCAGCTCGGGACTGGGGGACAGGGGGCGGAACACTGAAGCTTTCTTT.

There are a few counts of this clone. The DNA of the CDR3 is TGTGCCAGCAGCTTAGCGAGTATCACAGCTGGAAACACCATATATTTT. Amino acid sequence: CASSLASITAGNTIYF. The rearrangement uses TRBV7-9 and TRBJ1-3; D not certain. The CDR3 covers 16 residues. Germline V gene sequence: CDR1 SEHNR, CDR2 FQNEAQ (reference sequence). Trimming took 0 bases from V and 2 from J, leaving 11 bases between them.

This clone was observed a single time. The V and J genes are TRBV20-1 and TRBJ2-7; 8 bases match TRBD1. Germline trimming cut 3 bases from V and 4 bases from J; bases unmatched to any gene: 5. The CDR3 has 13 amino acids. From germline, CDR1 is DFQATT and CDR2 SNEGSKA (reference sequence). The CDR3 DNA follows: TGCAGTGCTAGTTACCAGGGGGCGTACGAGCAGTACTTC. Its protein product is CSASYQGAYEQYF.